These 2 T cell receptor beta chains originate from one sample sequenced in a study of PD-1 blockade in classical Hodgkin lymphoma. The time point denotes: cycle 4 day 1 (C4D1), after less than 7 weeks of nivolumab. Exposure to brentuximab vedotin varied, and each patient had relapsed following autologous stem cell transplantation. Here immunoSEQ multiplex PCR was the method, and the copy in TCRdb shows in-frame clones only, minus some. Of approximately 20,000 clones detected, more than 70% appear once; the ten largest clones hold 22%. The input for sequencing was peripheral blood mononuclear cells (PBMCs), taken before the fourth cycle of nivolumab. These receptors all stem from a human donor with classical Hodgkin lymphoma.

The genes are TRBV9 and TRBJ2-3; possibly TRBD1 for D (5 bases). CDR3 size: 16 residues. The germline V gene has CDR1 SGDLS and CDR2 YYNGEE. The V gene lost 4 bases and the J gene lost 4 bases, with 19 bases spanning the gap. The CDR3 reads CASSFRGLVPSDTQYF. CDR3 coding DNA: TGTGCCAGCAGCTTTAGGGGCCTGGTCCCCTCAGATACGCAGTATTTT.

The chain uses TRBV4-3 and TRBJ2-1; 10 nucleotides agree with TRBD2. The CDR3 spans 18 residues. The V gene end was trimmed by 0 bases and the J gene end by 4 bases; junction bases not matched to a gene: 9. CDR1 and CDR2 (germline): LGHNA, YSLEER. CDR3 residues: CASSQDEVLAGVYNEQFF. The CDR3, as DNA: TGCGCCAGCAGCCAAGACGAAGTGCTAGCGGGAGTGTACAATGAGCAGTTCTTC.